Sequencing of this TCR beta chain was carried out in a study of OX40 agonist ivuxolimab in advanced cancers. Blood was sampled at baseline, cycle 4 day 1, and cycle 7 day 1. The study's findings and limits: The specificity for antigen of the expanded peripheral T cells was not determined.

As for this clone: Its antigen is currently unknown.

From germline, CDR1 is MNHEY and CDR2 SVGAGI. This CDR3 has 14 amino acids. Unmatched junction bases numbered 11, after V lost 9 bases and J lost 4 bases. Clones were read by immunoSEQ multiplex PCR, and TCRdb kept only the in-frame ones, dropping some. The table shows over 50,000 clones, with approximately 84% occurring only once. The specimen comprised CD4+ or CD8+ T cells sorted from blood, sampled in a trial of the OX40 agonist ivuxolimab. This clonotype was sampled from an adult with an advanced solid tumor such as melanoma, head and neck, liver or kidney cancer. J is TRBJ2-7 and V is TRBV6-5; 8 nucleotides match TRBD2. Written as DNA, the CDR3 is TGTGCCAGTACGGGAGGGCGGGGAGGATACGAGCAGTACTTC. Translated: CASTGGRGGYEQYF.